This T cell receptor beta chain was sequenced during a study of cytomegalovirus exposure and HLA in healthy donors. Worth noting for this clone: Other DNA variants within this sample encode the same CDR3.

PCR amplification relied on 60 Vbeta primers (plus 13 Jbeta primers). TCRdb's table, derived via immunoSEQ multiplex PCR, lists solely in-frame clones and lacks some. In the table there are 200,000 to 250,000 clones, approximately 83% of which are singletons. Trimming removed 0 bases from V and 4 bases from J, with 11 bases in between. The CDR3 is 15 residues long. The germline CDR1 and CDR2 sequences are SGHDT and YYEEEE. The sample comprised PBMCs. The V gene is TRBV5-6, the J gene TRBJ1-3; perhaps TRBD1 as D (6 bases). The clonotype comes from a boy aged 2 to 9 in good health and CMV-seronegative. CDR3 nucleotides: TGTGCCAGCAGCTTGGTAACAGGGTCCGGAAACACCATATATTTT. It encodes CASSLVTGSGNTIYF.